Listed below are T cell receptor beta chains from one sample, sequenced in a study of metastatic and nonmetastatic thyroid tumors. TCRdb re-processed the PCR reads through MiXCR. The profile covers about 24,000 clones, with around 21% appearing a single time and under 15% taken by the ten largest. Material: blood. Every receptor here comes from a male donor with papillary thyroid cancer or a benign thyroid nodule (not recorded which). Some clones in this sample may be carry-over from other donors' samples. CDR3s include the opening cysteine and the closing phenylalanine or tryptophan. The D gene is left open where the match is weak. Clone size is not always given. Where it is, it says once, few, many or a class for expanded clones.

cdr3_aa cdr3_nt d_call cdr3_length v_call clone_size j_call
CASSVRGPYEQYF TGTGCCAGTAGTGTACGGGGACCCTACGAGCAGTACTTC NA 13 TRBV19 many TRBJ2-7
CAWRLERERAGELFF TGTGCCTGGAGGCTCGAGCGGGAGAGGGCCGGGGAGCTGTTTTTT TRBD2 15 TRBV30 many TRBJ2-2
CARTSLFRGFNEQYF TGTGCCAGGACGTCCCTTTTCAGGGGGTTTAACGAGCAGTACTTC TRBD1 15 TRBV6-1 NA TRBJ2-7
CASSLVSPSGRANEQFF TGTGCCAGCAGCTTAGTGTCCCCTAGCGGGAGAGCCAATGAGCAGTTCTTC TRBD2 17 TRBV7-9 many TRBJ2-1
CSVEDSLAGRGELFF TGCAGCGTTGAAGATTCCCTAGCGGGACGCGGGGAGCTGTTTTTT TRBD2 15 TRBV29-1 many TRBJ2-2
CASTTDGRGTKNIQYF TGTGCCAGTACCACCGACGGGAGAGGGACCAAAAACATTCAGTACTTC NA 16 TRBV19 many TRBJ2-4
CASRDLAGAYEQYF TGTGCCTCCCGCGACCTAGCGGGGGCCTACGAGCAGTACTTC TRBD2 14 TRBV19 NA TRBJ2-7
CASSRYGTDNEQFF TGTGCCAGCAGTCGTTACGGGACAGACAATGAGCAGTTCTTC TRBD1 14 TRBV6-1 medium-sized TRBJ2-1
CANTRDGATRLFF TGTGCTAACACCAGGGACGGCGCCACCCGACTGTTTTTT NA 13 TRBV12-3/TRBV12-4 few TRBJ1-4
CASSYSQGQGNYGYTF TGTGCCAGCAGTTACTCGCAGGGACAGGGAAACTATGGCTACACCTTC TRBD1 16 TRBV6-5 many TRBJ1-2
CASSDSLHGPQETQYF TGTGCCAGCAGCGACTCCCTACATGGTCCTCAAGAGACCCAGTACTTC NA 16 TRBV7-9 many TRBJ2-5